A single T cell receptor (beta chain) is shown here with its context. Its specificity is not known. On approximately day 9 of culture, CD4+ T cells were separated out. As their vaccination, participants received two doses of either BNT162b2 or mRNA-1273. This specimen comes from a study of vaccination effects on CD4 cells after COVID-19. Study context: Expansion of antigen-specific CD4+ T cells with viral peptide pools was carried out by the ViraFEST assay before sequencing. Following the second dose by a median of 72 days, the post-vaccine samples were obtained. IL-2 at 10 IU/ml and peptides at 7.5 to 10 ug/ml were added to cultured PBMC, more than 1.5 million per well.

General study points: Late post-vaccination samples showed marked contraction of infection- and vaccine-induced clones.

The germline V gene has CDR1 LGHDT and CDR2 YNNKEL (reference sequence). Trimming took 5 bases from V and 3 from J, leaving 20 bases between them. The CDR3 covers 17 residues. Repertoires were generated with immunoSEQ multiplex PCR, while TCRdb's copy carries only in-frame clones and drops some. The data show some 66,000 clones, roughly four fifths seen once. The genes are TRBV3-1 (or the pseudogene TRBV3-2) and TRBJ2-1, with TRBD1 as a possible D gene (6 bases). The sample was CD4+ T cells from PBMCs cultured without peptide, taken after COVID-19 vaccination. The clonotype was recovered from a human donor who received a COVID-19 vaccine. The DNA for the CDR3 is TGTGCCAGCAGCAGGGGACAAACTCCTCTGATCTACAATGAGCAGTTCTTC. It yields the protein CASSRGQTPLIYNEQFF.